Sequencing of this T cell receptor (beta chain) was carried out in a study of a mutant IDH1 vaccine in newly diagnosed glioma. Turning to the study itself: Vaccine dosing followed radiotherapy by 4-6 weeks, or accompanied temozolomide cycles. Weeks 35 and 47 hosted visits V12 and V13, respectively.

Per the germline V gene, CDR1 is SSHAT and CDR2 is FNYEAQ (reference sequence). The CDR3 consists of 14 residues. Stated time point: week 35, safety follow-up. Every vaccination contained 300 ug of the mutant IDH1 20-mer peptide and was paired with topical imiquimod. Regarding the study as a whole: Immune responses arising from the vaccine appeared in about 92% of patients.

The data were produced by immunoSEQ multiplex PCR, yet TCRdb's version contains in-frame clones alone and is incomplete. Seen here are 40,000 to 45,000 clones, around 81% observed once, and the top ten hold 4.5% to 5.5%. Comment on this clone: What it recognizes is unknown. One end of the junction varies from germline; a read error may be responsible.

Source: PBMCs, taken from a glioma patient whose treatment included an IDH1 peptide vaccine. This sequence joins TRBV7-7 and TRBJ2-5; a possible D gene is TRBD1 (6 bases). The receptor was isolated from a woman between 40 and 50 years old with glioma. Some clones in this sample may be carry-over from other donors' samples. The CDR3 DNA reads TGTGCTAGCAGCCCATCCCACGACAGGGAGACCCAGTACTTC. Residues: CASSPSHDRETQYF.